Sequencing of this T cell receptor (beta chain) was carried out in a study of blood T cell repertoires in COVID-19. Across the study: The United States, Italy and Spain were the sources of the acute and convalescent COVID-19 samples. Nucleic acid was either cDNA or gDNA, and it came from T cells, B-cell-depleted T cells, or PBMCs.

In the original workflow: Reference gene primer amplification in the assay estimated nucleated cell counts. Profiling relied on immunoSEQ multiplex PCR, and the TCRdb table lists in-frame clones only, not all of them. The DNA gave D and trimming, while V, J and clone size come from that table. The sample gives 300,000 or so clones, 80% to 90% of which show up once; about 6% is in the top ten. Trimming left V 3 bases short and J 8 bases short, with 16 bases between. Germline V CDR1 and CDR2: SNHLY, FYNNEI. The CDR3 loop spans 14 amino acids. The rearrangement joins TRBV2 to TRBJ1-2; D is unresolved. The sequence came from a man between 18 and 29 years old who had recovered from COVID-19. Sequencing used peripheral blood. The CDR3 sequence: CASSDKSPLSGYTF. CDR3 coding DNA: TGTGCCAGCAGTGATAAGAGTCCTCTTAGCGGCTACACCTTC. Looking up the rest from reference TRBV2 and TRBJ1-2 gives the full variable domain: EPEVTQTPSHQVTQMGQEVILRCVPISNHLYFYWYRQILGQKVEFLVSFYNNEISEKSEIFDDQFSVERPDGSNFTLKIRSTKLEDSAMYFCASSDKSPLSGYTFGSGTRLTVV.